The 21 T cell receptor beta chains in this list originate from one sample, sequenced in a study of blood T cell repertoires in COVID-19. Some clones are missing from TCRdb's copy, which holds only in-frame ones; the method was immunoSEQ multiplex PCR. Among some 230,000 clones, 75% to 85% were seen once, and the ten largest hold 7.4%. The sequencing sample was made of peripheral blood. These receptors were taken from a woman between 50 and 59 years old with acute or convalescent COVID-19.

This sequence joins TRBV19 and TRBJ2-1; weak D call: TRBD1 (6 bases). This CDR3 has 17 amino acids. Germline loops: CDR1 LNHDA, CDR2 SQIVND (reference sequence). The V end was cut by 1 base, the J end by 3 bases, with 16 bases between. CDR3: CASSIVQGTYYYNEQFF. The DNA for the CDR3 is TGTGCCAGTAGTATAGTACAGGGTACCTACTACTACAATGAGCAGTTCTTC.

This clone was picked up many times. This chain connects TRBV5-1 to TRBJ2-3; TRBD2 agrees at 8 bases. Germline loops: CDR1 SGHRS, CDR2 YFSETQ. The CDR3 loop spans 14 amino acids. The J segment lost 2 bases and the V segment lost 7 bases, leaving 6 bases of the junction unmatched. The CDR3 loop reads CASASGGYTDTQYF. The CDR3 DNA is TGCGCCAGCGCCAGCGGGGGCTACACAGATACGCAGTATTTT. Filled out from reference TRBV5-1 and TRBJ2-3, the complete variable domain reads KAGVTQTPRYLIKTRGQQVTLSCSPISGHRSVSWYQQTPGQGLQFLFEYFSETQRNKGNFPGRFSGRQFSNSRSEMNVSTLELGDSALYLCASASGGYTDTQYFGPGTRLTVL.

This chain joins TRBV19 and TRBJ1-5; 10 nucleotides agree with TRBD1. Germline lookup yields CDR1 LNHDA and CDR2 SQIVND (reference sequence). J lost 0 bases, V lost 7 bases, and 9 bases had no gene match. There are 17 residues in the CDR3. CDR3 in amino acids: CASTSGTGVNSNQPQHF. CDR3 sequence (DNA): TGTGCCAGTACTTCCGGGACAGGGGTAAATAGCAATCAGCCCCAGCATTTT.

The chain is built from TRBV7-9 and TRBJ2-2; maybe TRBD1 (6 bases). Trimming took off 6 bases at V and 8 bases at J, with 13 bases between the two ends. The CDR3 sequence is 13 residues long. Germline values: CDR1 SEHNR, CDR2 FQNEAQ (reference sequence). The CDR3 here is CASRQRQEGELFF. CDR3 DNA sequence: TGTGCCAGCAGACAAAGACAGGAAGGGGAGCTGTTTTTT.

CDR3 nucleotide sequence: TGTGCCAGCAGTTTAGGGCAGGGGGCTGGCTATGGCTACACCTTC. Protein: CASSLGQGAGYGYTF. The gene calls are TRBV28 and TRBJ1-2; 8 bases fit TRBD1. The CDR3 totals 15 residues. Germline CDR1 reads MDHEN; CDR2 reads SYDVKM. J gave up 4 bases and V 2 bases, and 6 bases lay outside the gene matches.

V gene TRBV7-9 combines with J gene TRBJ2-2, with TRBD1 identical over 8 bases. CDR3 length: 13 residues. Germline lookup yields CDR1 SEHNR and CDR2 FQNEAQ (reference sequence). V shed 5 bases and J 6 bases; nucleotides not matched to a gene: 2. For the CDR3, the DNA is TGTGCCAGCAGCACAGGGGGTTCCGGGGAGCTGTTTTTT. Protein sequence: CASSTGGSGELFF.

The chain is built from TRBV12-3 or TRBV12-4 and TRBJ1-2, with D maybe TRBD1 (5 bases). The CDR3 is made up of 13 amino acids. Trimming removed 4 bases at V and 0 bases at J, with 6 bases between. DNA of the CDR3: TGTGCCAGCAGTTCGACAGCTAACTATGGCTACACCTTC. This gives the protein CASSSTANYGYTF.

The chain has TRBV12-3 or TRBV12-4 and TRBJ2-3; D is perhaps TRBD2 (6 bases). The CDR3 totals 13 residues. Trimming took 5 bases from V and 2 from J, leaving 8 bases between them. The chain's CDR3 is CASSGTVTDTQYF. The CDR3 DNA reads as TGTGCCAGCAGTGGGACTGTCACAGATACGCAGTATTTT.

The chain joins TRBV14 to TRBJ2-2; possible D gene TRBD1, 6 bases. Germline values: CDR1 SGHDN, CDR2 FVKESK. V lost 2 bases and J 4 bases, leaving 14 bases between the germline ends. This CDR3 has 16 residues. CDR3 protein: CASSQPQGVGTGELFF. DNA for the CDR3: TGTGCCAGCAGCCAACCACAGGGTGTGGGCACCGGGGAGCTGTTTTTT. The full variable domain, its missing parts supplied by reference TRBV14 and TRBJ2-2, is EAGVTQFPSHSVIEKGQTVTLRCDPISGHDNLYWYRRVMGKEIKFLLHFVKESKQDESGMPNNRFLAERTGGTYSTLKVQPAELEDSGVYFCASSQPQGVGTGELFFGEGSRLTVL.

The rearrangement joins TRBV7-8 to TRBJ1-6; D might be TRBD1 (6 bases). Germline CDR1 SGHVS, CDR2 FQNEAQ. The CDR3 has 15 residues. The germline V and J ends were trimmed by 2 bases and 10 bases, with 15 bases remaining between them. Here the CDR3 reads CASSLRDTFYSPLHF. The CDR3 bases are TGTGCCAGCAGCTTACGGGACACGTTTTACTCACCCCTCCACTTT.

The chain couples TRBV6-5 to TRBJ2-7, with 10 bases fitting TRBD1. J lost 3 bases, V lost 2 bases, and 1 base had no gene match. This CDR3 contains 14 residues. CDR1 and CDR2 (germline): MNHEY, SVGAGI. The CDR3 DNA follows: TGTGCCAGCAGTTACAGGACAGGGGGCTACGAGCAGTACTTC. Its translation: CASSYRTGGYEQYF.

The gene calls are TRBV5-1 and TRBJ2-3; D might be TRBD1 (7 bases). V was clipped by 2 bases and J by 0 bases, with 10 bases between them. The CDR3 is made up of 15 amino acids. The V gene's germline CDR1 is SGHRS and CDR2 YFSETQ. CDR3 residues: CASSFQGGSTDTQYF. The DNA of the CDR3 is TGCGCCAGCAGCTTCCAGGGGGGAAGCACAGATACGCAGTATTTT.

This clone was seen a few times. J is TRBJ1-5 and V is TRBV5-1; TRBD1 matches 7 bases. The CDR3 is 15 amino acids. Unmatched junction bases numbered 4, after V lost 0 bases and J lost 4 bases. Germline V lookup: CDR1 SGHRS, CDR2 YFSETQ. CDR3 sequence reads: CASSLAGQLNQPQHF. The CDR3 DNA sequence: TGCGCCAGCAGCTTGGCGGGACAGTTGAATCAGCCCCAGCATTTT.

The J gene is TRBJ2-5, the V gene TRBV5-6; 7 bases agree with TRBD1. CDR1 and CDR2 from the germline V gene are SGHDT and YYEEEE. The CDR3 is made up of 15 amino acids. With 4 bases clipped from V and 1 base from J, the junction kept 7 bases outside the gene matches. The chain's CDR3 is CASSPTGQTQETQYF. The CDR3 DNA follows: TGTGCCAGCAGCCCCACGGGACAGACCCAAGAGACCCAGTACTTC.

This clone came up once. The CDR3 DNA follows: TGTGCCTGGAGGAGGGACACCGAGAACACTGAAGCTTTCTTT. It encodes CAWRRDTENTEAFF. The chain couples TRBV30 to TRBJ1-1, with D maybe TRBD1 (6 bases). The V and J ends lost 3 bases and 1 base respectively, with 12 bases between them. The length of the CDR3 is 14 residues. In germline, CDR1 is GTSNPN, CDR2 SVGIG (reference sequence).

The sample holds one count of this clone. This sequence joins TRBV5-4 and TRBJ2-5; D remains unclear. This CDR3 has 13 residues. V was cut by 3 bases and J by 3 bases, with 9 bases left in between. Germline V gives CDR1 SGHNT, CDR2 YYREEE (reference sequence). In DNA form, the CDR3 reads TGTGCCAGCAGCTGGCAAAATGAAGAGACCCAGTACTTC. Amino acid sequence: CASSWQNEETQYF.

The chain uses TRBV4-1 and TRBJ2-1; tentative D call: TRBD2 (7 bases). Germline CDR1 is MGHRA and CDR2 is YSYEKL. Trimming took off 0 bases at V and 8 bases at J, with 14 bases between the two ends. This CDR3 is 15 amino acids long. For the CDR3, the DNA is TGCGCCAGCAGCCAAGAGGGAGGGGCAGGGGATGAGCAGTTCTTC. Encoded protein: CASSQEGGAGDEQFF.

The chain links TRBV19 to TRBJ2-1; possible D gene TRBD2, 6 bases. The CDR3 sequence is 17 residues long. Looked up from germline, CDR1 is LNHDA and CDR2 is SQIVND (reference sequence). V lost 5 bases and J 1 base, leaving 18 bases between the germline ends. CDR3 protein: CASSPTSRADSYNEQFF. The CDR3 DNA sequence: TGTGCCAGTAGTCCGACTAGTCGTGCCGATTCCTACAATGAGCAGTTCTTC.

The chain employs TRBV5-1 and TRBJ2-7, with D maybe TRBD1 (5 bases). CDR1 and CDR2 (germline): SGHRS, YFSETQ. The CDR3 is made up of 12 amino acids. V lost 1 base and J lost 6, with 8 bases in between. Here the CDR3 reads CASSLQGSEQYF. DNA for the CDR3: TGCGCCAGCAGCTTGCAGGGAAGCGAGCAGTACTTC.

The gene calls are TRBV24-1 and TRBJ2-5; 8 bases fit TRBD2. After removal of 7 bases from V and 5 bases from J, the junction contained 5 bases not matched to a gene. Germline V gene data show CDR1 as KGHDR and CDR2 as SFDVKD. The CDR3 contains 13 residues. The CDR3 region has the DNA TGTGCCACCAGCCGGGAGGGTGTCGAGACCCAGTACTTC. Translating it yields CATSREGVETQYF.

The chain combines TRBV19 with TRBJ2-2; D is unclear. V was clipped by 3 bases and J by 0 bases, with 17 bases between them. The CDR3 length is 18 residues. In germline, CDR1 is LNHDA, CDR2 SQIVND (reference sequence). The DNA for the CDR3 is TGTGCCAGTAGTATGAGGCTGGGTGCGTTCGCGAACACCGGGGAGCTGTTTTTT. Its protein product is CASSMRLGAFANTGELFF. The full variable domain, with the rest looked up from reference TRBV19 and TRBJ2-2, is DGGITQSPKYLFRKEGQNVTLSCEQNLNHDAMYWYRQDPGQGLRLIYYSQIVNDFQKGDIAEGYSVSREKKESFPLTVTSAQKNPTAFYLCASSMRLGAFANTGELFFGEGSRLTVL.